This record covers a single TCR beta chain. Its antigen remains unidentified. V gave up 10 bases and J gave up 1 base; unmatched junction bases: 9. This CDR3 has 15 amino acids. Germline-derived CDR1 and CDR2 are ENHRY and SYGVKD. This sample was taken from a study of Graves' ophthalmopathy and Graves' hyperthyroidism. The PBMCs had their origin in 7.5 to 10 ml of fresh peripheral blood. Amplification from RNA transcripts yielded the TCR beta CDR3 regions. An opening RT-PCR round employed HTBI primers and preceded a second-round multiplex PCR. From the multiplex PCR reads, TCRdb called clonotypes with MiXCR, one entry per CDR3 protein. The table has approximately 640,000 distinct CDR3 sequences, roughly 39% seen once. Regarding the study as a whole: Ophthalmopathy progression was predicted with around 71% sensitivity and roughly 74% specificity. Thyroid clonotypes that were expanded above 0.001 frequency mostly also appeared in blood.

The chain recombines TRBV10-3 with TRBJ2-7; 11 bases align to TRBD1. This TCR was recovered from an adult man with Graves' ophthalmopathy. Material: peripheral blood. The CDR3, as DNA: TGTGCCAGCAGGGGGTGGGACAGGGGGTCCTACGAGCAGTACTTC. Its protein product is CASRGWDRGSYEQYF.